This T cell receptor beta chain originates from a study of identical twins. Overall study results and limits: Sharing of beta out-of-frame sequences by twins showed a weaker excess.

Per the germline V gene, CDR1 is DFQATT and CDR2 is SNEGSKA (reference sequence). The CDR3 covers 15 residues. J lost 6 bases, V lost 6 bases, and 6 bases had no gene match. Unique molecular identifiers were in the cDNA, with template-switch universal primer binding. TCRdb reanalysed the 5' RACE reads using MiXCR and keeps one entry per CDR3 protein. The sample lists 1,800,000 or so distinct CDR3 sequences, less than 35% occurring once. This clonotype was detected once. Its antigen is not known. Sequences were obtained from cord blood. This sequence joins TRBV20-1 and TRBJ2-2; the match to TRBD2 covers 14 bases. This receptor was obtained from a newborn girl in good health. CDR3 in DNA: TGCAGTGCCGGGACTAGCGGGAGAGGTGCCGGGGAGCTGTTTTTT. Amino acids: CSAGTSGRGAGELFF.